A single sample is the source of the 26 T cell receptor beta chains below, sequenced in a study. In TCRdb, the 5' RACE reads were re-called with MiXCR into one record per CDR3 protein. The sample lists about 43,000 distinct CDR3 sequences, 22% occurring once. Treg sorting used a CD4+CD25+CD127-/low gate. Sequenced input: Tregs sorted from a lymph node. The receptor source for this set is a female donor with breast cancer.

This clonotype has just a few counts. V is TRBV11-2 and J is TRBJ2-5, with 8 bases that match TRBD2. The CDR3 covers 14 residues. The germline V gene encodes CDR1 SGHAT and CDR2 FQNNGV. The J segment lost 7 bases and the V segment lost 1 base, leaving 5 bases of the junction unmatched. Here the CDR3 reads CASSLGVTSVTQYF. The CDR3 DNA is TGTGCCAGCAGCTTAGGGGTGACTAGCGTGACCCAGTACTTC.

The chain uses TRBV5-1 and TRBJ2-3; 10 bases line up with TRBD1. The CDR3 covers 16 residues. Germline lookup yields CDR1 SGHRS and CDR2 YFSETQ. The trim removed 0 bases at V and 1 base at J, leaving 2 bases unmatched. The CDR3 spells CASSLGQGAGTDTQYF. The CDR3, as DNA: TGCGCCAGCAGCTTGGGACAGGGGGCAGGCACAGATACGCAGTATTTT.

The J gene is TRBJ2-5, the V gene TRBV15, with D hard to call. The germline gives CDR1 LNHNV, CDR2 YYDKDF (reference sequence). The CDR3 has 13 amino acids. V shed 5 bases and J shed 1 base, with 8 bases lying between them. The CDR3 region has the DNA TGTGCCACCAGCGTAGGGCGCCAAGAGACCCAGTACTTC. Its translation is CATSVGRQETQYF.

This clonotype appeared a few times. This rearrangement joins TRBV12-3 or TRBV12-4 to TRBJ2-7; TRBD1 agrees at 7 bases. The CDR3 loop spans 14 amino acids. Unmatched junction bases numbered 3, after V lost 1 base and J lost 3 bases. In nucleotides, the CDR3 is TGTGCCAGCAGTTTAGGCAGGGGGTTCTACGAGCAGTACTTC. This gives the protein CASSLGRGFYEQYF.

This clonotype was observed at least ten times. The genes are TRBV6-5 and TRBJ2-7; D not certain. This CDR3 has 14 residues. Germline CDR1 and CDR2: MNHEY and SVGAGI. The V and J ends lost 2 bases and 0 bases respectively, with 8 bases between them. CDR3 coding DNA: TGTGCCAGCAGTTACGATTACAACTCCTACGAGCAGTACTTC. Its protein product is CASSYDYNSYEQYF.

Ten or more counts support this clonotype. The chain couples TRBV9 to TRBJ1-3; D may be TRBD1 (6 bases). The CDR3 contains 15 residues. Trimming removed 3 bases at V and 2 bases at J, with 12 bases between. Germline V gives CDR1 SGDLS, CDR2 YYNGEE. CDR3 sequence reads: CASSGIQGTGNTIYF. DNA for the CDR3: TGTGCCAGCAGCGGGATACAGGGAACTGGAAACACCATATATTTT.

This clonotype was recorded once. CDR3 region: CASSLGIIYGYTF. The CDR3 DNA is TGTGCCAGCAGCTTAGGCATCATCTATGGCTACACCTTC. This chain uses TRBV11-2 with TRBJ1-2; D gene uncertain. Deletions cut 1 base from V and 4 bases from J, with 7 bases between. This CDR3 has 13 residues. The germline gives CDR1 SGHAT, CDR2 FQNNGV.

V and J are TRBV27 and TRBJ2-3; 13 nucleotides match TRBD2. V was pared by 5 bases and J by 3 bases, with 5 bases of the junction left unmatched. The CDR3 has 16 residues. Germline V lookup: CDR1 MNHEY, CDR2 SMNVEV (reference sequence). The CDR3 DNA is TGTGCCAGCAGTGTACTAGCGGGAGGGCCGACAGATACGCAGTATTTT. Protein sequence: CASSVLAGGPTDTQYF.

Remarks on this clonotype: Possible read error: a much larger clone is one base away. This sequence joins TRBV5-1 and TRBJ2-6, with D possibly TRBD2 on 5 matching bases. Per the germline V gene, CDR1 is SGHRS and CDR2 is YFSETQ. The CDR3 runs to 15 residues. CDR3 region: CAGSLEGAGANVLTF. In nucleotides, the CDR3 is TGCGCCGGCAGCCTCGAGGGTGCTGGGGCCAACGTCCTGACTTTC.

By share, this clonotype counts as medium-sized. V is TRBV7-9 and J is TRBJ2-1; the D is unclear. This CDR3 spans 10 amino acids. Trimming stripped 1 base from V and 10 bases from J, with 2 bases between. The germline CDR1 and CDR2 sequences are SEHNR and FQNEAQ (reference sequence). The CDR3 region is CASSLGEQFF. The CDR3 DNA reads TGTGCCAGCAGCTTAGGGGAGCAGTTCTTC.

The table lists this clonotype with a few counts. The CDR3 nucleotides are TGTGCCAGCAGCGCGACAGGGTGGAACTACGAGCAGTACTTC. Protein: CASSATGWNYEQYF. V gene TRBV5-6 combines with J gene TRBJ2-7; 7 nucleotides line up with TRBD1. Trimming removed 4 bases from V and 3 bases from J; junction bases left unmatched: 7. Germline V gene data show CDR1 as SGHDT and CDR2 as YYEEEE. CDR3 length: 14 residues.

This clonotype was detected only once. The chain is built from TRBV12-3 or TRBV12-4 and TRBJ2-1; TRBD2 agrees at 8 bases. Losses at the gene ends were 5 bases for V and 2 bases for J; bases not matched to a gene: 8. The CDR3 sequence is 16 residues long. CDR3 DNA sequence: TGTGCCAGCAGTCTCATAGCGGGACCTACCTACAATGAGCAGTTCTTC. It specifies CASSLIAGPTYNEQFF.

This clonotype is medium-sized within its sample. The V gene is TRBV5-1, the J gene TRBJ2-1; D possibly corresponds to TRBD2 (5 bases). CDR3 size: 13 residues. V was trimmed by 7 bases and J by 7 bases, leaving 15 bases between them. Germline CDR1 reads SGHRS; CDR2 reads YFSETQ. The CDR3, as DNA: TGCGCCAGCTTAGGCTCGGGGAAGAATGAGCAGTTCTTC. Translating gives CASLGSGKNEQFF.

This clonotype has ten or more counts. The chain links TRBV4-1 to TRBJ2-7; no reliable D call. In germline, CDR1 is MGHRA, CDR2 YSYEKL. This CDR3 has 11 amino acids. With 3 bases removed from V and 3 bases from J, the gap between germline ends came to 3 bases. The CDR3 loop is CASSQNYEQYF. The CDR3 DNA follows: TGCGCCAGCAGCCAGAACTACGAGCAGTACTTC.

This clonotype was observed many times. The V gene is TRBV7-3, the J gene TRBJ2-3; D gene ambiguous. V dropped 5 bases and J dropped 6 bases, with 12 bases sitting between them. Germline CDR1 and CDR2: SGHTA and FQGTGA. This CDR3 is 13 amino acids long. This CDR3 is CASSPERLDTQYF. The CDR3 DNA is TGTGCCAGCAGCCCTGAACGATTGGATACGCAGTATTTT.

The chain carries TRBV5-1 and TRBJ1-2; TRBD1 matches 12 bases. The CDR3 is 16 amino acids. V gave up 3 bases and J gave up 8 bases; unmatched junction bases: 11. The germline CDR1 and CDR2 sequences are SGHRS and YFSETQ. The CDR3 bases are TGCGCCAGCAGCTCCACCCCGGGACAGGGGGCGGGCGGCTACACCTTC. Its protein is CASSSTPGQGAGGYTF. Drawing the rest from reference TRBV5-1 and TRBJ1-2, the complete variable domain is KAGVTQTPRYLIKTRGQQVTLSCSPISGHRSVSWYQQTPGQGLQFLFEYFSETQRNKGNFPGRFSGRQFSNSRSEMNVSTLELGDSALYLCASSSTPGQGAGGYTFGSGTRLTVV.

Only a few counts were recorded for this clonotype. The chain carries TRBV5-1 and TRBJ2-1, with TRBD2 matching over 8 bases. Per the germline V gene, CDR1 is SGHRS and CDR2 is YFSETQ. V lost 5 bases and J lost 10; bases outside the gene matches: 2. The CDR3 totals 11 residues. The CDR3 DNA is TGCGCCAGCAGAGGCGGGAGGGAGCAGTTCTTC. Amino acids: CASRGGREQFF.

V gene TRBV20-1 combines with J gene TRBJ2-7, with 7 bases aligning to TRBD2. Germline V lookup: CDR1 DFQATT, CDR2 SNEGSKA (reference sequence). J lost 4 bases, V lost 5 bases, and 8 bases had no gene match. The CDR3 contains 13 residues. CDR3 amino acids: CSAQGASGYEQYF. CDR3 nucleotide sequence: TGCAGTGCTCAAGGGGCTAGCGGTTACGAGCAGTACTTC.

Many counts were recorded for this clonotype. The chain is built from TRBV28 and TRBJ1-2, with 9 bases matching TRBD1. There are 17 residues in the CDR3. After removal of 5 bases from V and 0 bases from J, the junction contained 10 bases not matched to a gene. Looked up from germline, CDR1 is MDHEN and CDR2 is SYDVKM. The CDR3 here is CASSILGTGWTNYGYTF. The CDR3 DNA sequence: TGTGCCAGCAGTATACTCGGGACAGGGTGGACTAACTATGGCTACACCTTC.

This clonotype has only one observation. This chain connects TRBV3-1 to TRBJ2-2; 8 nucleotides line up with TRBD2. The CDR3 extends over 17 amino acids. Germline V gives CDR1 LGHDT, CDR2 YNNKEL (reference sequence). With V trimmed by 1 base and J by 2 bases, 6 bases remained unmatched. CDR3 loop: CASSQGESGGNTGELFF. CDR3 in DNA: TGTGCCAGCAGCCAAGGCGAAAGCGGGGGAAACACCGGGGAGCTGTTTTTT.

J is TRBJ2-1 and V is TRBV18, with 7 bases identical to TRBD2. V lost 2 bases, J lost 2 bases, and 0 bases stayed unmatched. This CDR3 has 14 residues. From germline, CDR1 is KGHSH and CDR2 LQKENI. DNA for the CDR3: TGTGCCAGCTCACCAGCGGGAGCCTACAATGAGCAGTTCTTC. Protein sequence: CASSPAGAYNEQFF.

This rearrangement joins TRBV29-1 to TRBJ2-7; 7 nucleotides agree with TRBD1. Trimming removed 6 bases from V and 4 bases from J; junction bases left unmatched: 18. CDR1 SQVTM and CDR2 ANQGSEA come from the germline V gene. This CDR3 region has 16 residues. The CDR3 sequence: CSVKGTRTGPSYEQYF. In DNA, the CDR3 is TGCAGCGTGAAGGGGACCCGGACAGGTCCCTCTTACGAGCAGTACTTC.

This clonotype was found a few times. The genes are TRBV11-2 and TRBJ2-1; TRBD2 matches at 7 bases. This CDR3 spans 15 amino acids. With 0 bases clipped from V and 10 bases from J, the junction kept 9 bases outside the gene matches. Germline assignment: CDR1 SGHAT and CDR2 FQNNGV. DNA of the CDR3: TGTGCCAGCAGCTTAGAGATGGCGGGAGCGCAAGAGCAGTTCTTC. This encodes CASSLEMAGAQEQFF.

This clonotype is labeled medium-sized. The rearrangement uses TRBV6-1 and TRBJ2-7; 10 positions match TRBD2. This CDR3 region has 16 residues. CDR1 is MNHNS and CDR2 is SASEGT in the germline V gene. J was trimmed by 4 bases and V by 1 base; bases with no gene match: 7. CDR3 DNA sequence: TGTGCCAGCAGTGAAGAGGCTAGCGGGAGTGTGTACGAGCAGTACTTC. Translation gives CASSEEASGSVYEQYF.

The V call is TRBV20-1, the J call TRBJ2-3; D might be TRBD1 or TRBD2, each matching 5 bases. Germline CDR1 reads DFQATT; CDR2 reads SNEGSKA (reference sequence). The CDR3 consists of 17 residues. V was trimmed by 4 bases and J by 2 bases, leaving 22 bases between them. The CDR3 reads CSAKGWIGEHFTDTQYF. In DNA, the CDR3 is TGCAGTGCTAAGGGATGGATAGGGGAGCATTTCACAGATACGCAGTATTTT.

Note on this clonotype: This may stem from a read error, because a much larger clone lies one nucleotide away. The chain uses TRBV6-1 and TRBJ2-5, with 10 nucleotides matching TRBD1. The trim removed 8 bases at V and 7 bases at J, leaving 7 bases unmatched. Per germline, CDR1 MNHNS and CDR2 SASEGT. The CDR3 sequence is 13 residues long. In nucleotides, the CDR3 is TGTGCCAGCTCCGACAGGGGGCTCAGGACCCAGTACTTC. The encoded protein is CASSDRGLRTQYF.